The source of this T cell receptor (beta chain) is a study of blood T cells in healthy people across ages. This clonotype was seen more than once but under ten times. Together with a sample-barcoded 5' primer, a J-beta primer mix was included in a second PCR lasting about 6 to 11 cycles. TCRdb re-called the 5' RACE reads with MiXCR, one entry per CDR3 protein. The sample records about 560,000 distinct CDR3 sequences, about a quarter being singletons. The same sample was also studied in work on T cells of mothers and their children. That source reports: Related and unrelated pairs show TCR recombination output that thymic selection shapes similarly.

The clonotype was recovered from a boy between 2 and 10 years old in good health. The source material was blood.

The CDR3 loop reads CASSPRTGTLTYTGELFF. In DNA form, the CDR3 reads TGTGCCAGTAGTCCCCGGACAGGAACTCTTACTTACACCGGGGAGCTGTTTTTT. The gene calls are TRBV19 and TRBJ2-2; 7 bases are a match to TRBD1. V lost 5 bases, J lost 3 bases, and 15 bases stayed unmatched. This CDR3 comprises 18 residues. From germline, CDR1 is LNHDA and CDR2 SQIVND (reference sequence).